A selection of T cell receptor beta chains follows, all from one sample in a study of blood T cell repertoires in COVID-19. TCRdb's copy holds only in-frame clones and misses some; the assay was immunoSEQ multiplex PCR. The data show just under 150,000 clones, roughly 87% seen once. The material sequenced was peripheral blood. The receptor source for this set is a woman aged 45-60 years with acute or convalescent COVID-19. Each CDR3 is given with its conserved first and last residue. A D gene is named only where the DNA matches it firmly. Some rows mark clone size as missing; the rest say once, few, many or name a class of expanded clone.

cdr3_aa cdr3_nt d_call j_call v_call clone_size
CASSRTGGGSYNEQFF TGTGCCAGTAGCAGAACAGGGGGCGGCTCCTACAATGAGCAGTTCTTC TRBD1 TRBJ2-1 TRBV19 few
CAISEGTGVTSGNTIYF TGTGCCATCAGTGAGGGTACAGGGGTTACCTCTGGAAACACCATATATTTT TRBD1 TRBJ1-3 TRBV10-3 -
CASSPLARLAGMRDTQYF TGTGCCAGCAGCCCCCTGGCCCGGCTAGCGGGGATGAGGGATACGCAGTATTTT TRBD2 TRBJ2-3 TRBV3-1/TRBV3-2 -
CASSPQGYGYTF TGTGCCAGCAGCCCACAGGGTTATGGCTACACCTTC - TRBJ1-2 TRBV14 -
CASSLGGDTEAFF TGTGCCAGCAGTCTGGGGGGGGACACTGAAGCTTTCTTT - TRBJ1-1 TRBV27 once
CASSPTSGVSYEQYF TGTGCCAGCAGCCCCACTAGCGGGGTATCCTACGAGCAGTACTTC TRBD2 TRBJ2-7 TRBV9 -
CSAPQADTQYF TGCAGTGCGCCCCAGGCAGATACGCAGTATTTT - TRBJ2-3 TRBV20-1 -
CASSPIPGGIGNTIYF TGTGCCAGCAGTCCGATCCCCGGGGGAATCGGAAACACCATATATTTT - TRBJ1-3 TRBV27 -
CASTTRDSETYEQYF TGTGCCAGCACCACACGGGACAGCGAGACCTACGAGCAGTACTTC TRBD1 TRBJ2-7 TRBV5-4 -
CASGLLLGTGGYEQYF TGTGCTAGTGGTTTGTTGTTAGGGACAGGGGGCTACGAGCAGTACTTC TRBD1 TRBJ2-7 TRBV12-5 -
CASSPRSAGQGFTEQYF TGTGCCAGCAGCCCAAGATCGGCGGGACAGGGGTTTACGGAGCAGTACTTC TRBD1 TRBJ2-7 TRBV4-2 -
CASSFAGRNTEAFF TGTGCCAGCAGTTTTGCGGGGCGAAACACTGAAGCTTTCTTT - TRBJ1-1 TRBV2 -
CASSIDWLAGAQYF TGTGCCAGTAGTATAGATTGGCTAGCGGGGGCCCAGTACTTC TRBD2 TRBJ2-4 TRBV19 -
CATSDTGGGTNTEAFF TGTGCCACCAGTGACACCGGGGGGGGGACGAACACTGAAGCTTTCTTT - TRBJ1-1 TRBV24-1 -
CASSLSRPGSPYEQYF TGTGCCAGCAGCTTAAGCCGCCCAGGTTCCCCCTACGAGCAGTACTTC - TRBJ2-7 TRBV7-9 -
CASSVDPRQGANYGYTF TGTGCCAGCAGCGTAGACCCCCGACAGGGGGCTAACTATGGCTACACCTTC TRBD1 TRBJ1-2 TRBV9 -
CASSFDRASPLHF TGTGCCAGCAGTTTTGACAGGGCTTCACCCCTCCACTTT TRBD1 TRBJ1-6 TRBV12-3/TRBV12-4 -
CASRSIGGPGANVLTF TGTGCCAGCAGATCTATAGGGGGCCCTGGGGCCAACGTCCTGACTTTC TRBD1 TRBJ2-6 TRBV11-2 -
CASSATQGSFYNEQFF TGTGCCAGCAGCGCGACTCAGGGGTCCTTCTACAATGAGCAGTTCTTC - TRBJ2-1 TRBV9 once
CASSQTGGFHEQYF TGCGCCAGCAGCCAGACAGGGGGCTTCCACGAGCAGTACTTC TRBD1 TRBJ2-7 TRBV4-1 few
CASSLVWRQGDYGYTF TGTGCCAGCAGCTTGGTTTGGAGACAGGGTGACTATGGCTACACCTTC TRBD1 TRBJ1-2 TRBV5-8 -
CASSKGVTLNTEAFF TGTGCCAGTAGTAAAGGGGTTACACTGAACACTGAAGCTTTCTTT - TRBJ1-1 TRBV19 once
CATSGGLAEYNEQFF TGTGCCACCAGCGGAGGACTAGCGGAATACAATGAGCAGTTCTTC TRBD2 TRBJ2-1 TRBV15 -
CAISSSNEQFF TGTGCCATCTCTAGCAGCAATGAGCAGTTCTTC - TRBJ2-1 TRBV10-3 -
CASSLAGGDTGELFF TGTGCCAGCAGCTTAGCGGGGGGCGACACCGGGGAGCTGTTTTTT - TRBJ2-2 TRBV11-2 -
CASSYIGGNQPQHF TGTGCCAGCAGTTATATCGGGGGAAATCAGCCCCAGCATTTT - TRBJ1-5 TRBV6-5 once
CASSLAYGTSGYNEQFF TGCGCCAGCAGCTTGGCCTACGGGACTAGCGGATACAATGAGCAGTTCTTC TRBD2 TRBJ2-1 TRBV5-1 -
CASSLTGGDDEQFF TGTGCCAGCAGCTTAACGGGAGGGGACGATGAGCAGTTCTTC TRBD2 TRBJ2-1 TRBV11-3 -
CASSSLYEQYF TGTGCCAGCAGCTCCCTCTACGAGCAGTACTTC - TRBJ2-7 TRBV7-8 many
CASSSRVGPQHF TGTGCCAGCAGTAGCAGGGTGGGGCCCCAGCATTTT - TRBJ1-5 TRBV27 -
CASSNTGLSEAFF TGTGCCAGCTCAAACACAGGGCTCTCTGAAGCTTTCTTT - TRBJ1-1 TRBV18 -